This T cell receptor (beta chain) was profiled in a study of CD8 T cells in ankylosing spondylitis. Study-wide points: Ankylosing spondylitis blood appeared to be characterized by a TCR beta motif of roughly eight highly homologous variants.

This clonotype has ten or more counts. No antigen is known for it. The V gene lost 3 bases and the J gene lost 5 bases, with 10 bases spanning the gap. Germline V gene data show CDR1 as SGDLS and CDR2 as YYNGEE. This CDR3 comprises 13 residues. Using quantitative 5'-RACE with molecular barcodes, the authors made TCR beta libraries. One entry per CDR3 protein, called by TCRdb with MiXCR from the 5' RACE reads. The sample holds around 30,000 distinct CDR3 sequences; 5% to 5.5% are singletons and the top ten take 1.8%. This clonotype originated in a female donor with ankylosing spondylitis or in good health (not recorded which). The sequencing input was blood, either unsorted or a sorted T cell fraction (not recorded which). The V and J genes are TRBV9 and TRBJ2-3; no reliable D call. CDR3 DNA sequence: TGTGCCAGCAGCGCCCCTCAGCTAGATACGCAGTATTTT. Amino acids: CASSAPQLDTQYF.